This entry concerns a single TCR beta chain. What it recognizes is unknown. The length of the CDR3 is 16 residues. Germline V gene data show CDR1 as SGDLS and CDR2 as YYNGEE. V was cut by 0 bases and J by 7 bases, with 16 bases left in between. TCRdb keeps only in-frame clones here, not all; method: immunoSEQ multiplex PCR. The table lists 250,000 to 400,000 clones, over 75% of them singletons. This record comes from a study of cytomegalovirus exposure and HLA in healthy donors. Study-wide findings and caveats: In a later analysis, first-cohort TCR clusters were found to tend to co-occur in the 120 validation repertoires. Cytomegalovirus status was reportedly diagnosed by the classifier with high specificity and sensitivity.

The source is a man younger than 45 in good health and CMV-seronegative. The sample comprised PBMCs. The chain links TRBV9 to TRBJ2-2; TRBD1 is a possible D gene (5 bases). In nucleotides, the CDR3 is TGTGCCAGCAGCGTAGTGTCTAGGGGTAAAGTCGGGGAGCTGTTTTTT. This gives the protein CASSVVSRGKVGELFF.